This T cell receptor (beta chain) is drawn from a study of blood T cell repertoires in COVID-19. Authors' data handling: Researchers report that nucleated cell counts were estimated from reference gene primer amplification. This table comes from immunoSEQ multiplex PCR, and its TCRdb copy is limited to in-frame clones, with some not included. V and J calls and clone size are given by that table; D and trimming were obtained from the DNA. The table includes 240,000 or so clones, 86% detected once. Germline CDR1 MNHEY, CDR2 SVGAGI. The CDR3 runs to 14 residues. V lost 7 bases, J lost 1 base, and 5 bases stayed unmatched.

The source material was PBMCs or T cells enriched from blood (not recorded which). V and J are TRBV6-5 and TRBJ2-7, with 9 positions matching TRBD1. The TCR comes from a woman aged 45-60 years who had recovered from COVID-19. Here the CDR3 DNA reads TGTGCCAGCACCCGGGACAGGGTATCCTACGAGCAGTACTTC. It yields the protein CASTRDRVSYEQYF.